The next 18 T cell receptor beta chains were all read from a single sample in a study of OX40 agonist ivuxolimab in advanced cancers. The table came from immunoSEQ multiplex PCR; TCRdb's copy has only in-frame clones and leaves some out. The sample includes about 78,000 clones, 87% of them seen just once. Sequenced material: CD4+ or CD8+ T cells sorted from blood, taken in a trial of the OX40 agonist ivuxolimab. The receptors shown here come from an adult with an advanced solid tumor such as melanoma, head and neck, liver or kidney cancer.

The gene calls are TRBV13 and TRBJ1-5; 9 bases map to TRBD1. Germline CDR1 reads PRHDT; CDR2 reads FYEKMQ (reference sequence). Trimming took 2 bases from V and 5 from J; bases not matched to a gene: 13. This CDR3 has 18 amino acids. The CDR3 sequence is CASSLRGRGTGPDQPQHF. In DNA, the CDR3 is TGTGCCAGCAGCTTACGCGGCCGCGGGACAGGGCCCGATCAGCCCCAGCATTTT.

The genes are TRBV9 and TRBJ2-7; D is unclear. The CDR3 is 13 amino acids. Trimming pared 0 bases from V and 5 bases from J, leaving 9 bases between. CDR1 and CDR2 (germline): SGDLS, YYNGEE. This CDR3 is CASSVGTAHEQYF. The CDR3 DNA sequence: TGTGCCAGCAGCGTAGGCACAGCTCACGAGCAGTACTTC.

V and J are TRBV18 and TRBJ2-7, with D perhaps TRBD2 (6 bases). V was pared by 0 bases and J by 2 bases, with 11 bases between. The CDR3 spans 15 residues. Germline V gives CDR1 KGHSH, CDR2 LQKENI. The chain's CDR3 is CASSPPASAAYEQYF. In nucleotides, the CDR3 is TGTGCCAGCTCACCACCGGCTAGCGCGGCCTACGAGCAGTACTTC.

The V and J genes are TRBV4-1 and TRBJ1-2; D remains unclear. CDR1 and CDR2 from the germline V gene are MGHRA and YSYEKL. V shed 0 bases and J shed 4 bases, with 6 bases lying between them. The CDR3 spans 13 residues. CDR3 region: CASSQDRTYGYTF. The DNA for the CDR3 is TGCGCCAGCAGCCAAGACAGAACCTATGGCTACACCTTC.

This chain uses TRBV5-1 with TRBJ2-5; either TRBD1 or TRBD2 may supply D (5 bases each). The V gene lost 4 bases and the J gene lost 5 bases, with 15 bases spanning the gap. This CDR3 has 14 amino acids. The germline CDR1 and CDR2 sequences are SGHRS and YFSETQ. The CDR3 region is CASSLDGWGETQYF. For the CDR3, the DNA is TGCGCCAGCAGCCTAGATGGTTGGGGGGAGACCCAGTACTTC.

This chain connects TRBV5-1 to TRBJ2-1, with 13 bases that match TRBD2. The CDR3 sequence is 17 residues long. Germline assignment: CDR1 SGHRS and CDR2 YFSETQ. The junction had 4 bases not matched to a gene; V was cut back by 4 bases and J by 0 bases. The CDR3 loop is CASSRGLAGFSYNEQFF. For the CDR3, the DNA is TGCGCCAGCAGCAGGGGACTAGCGGGATTCTCCTACAATGAGCAGTTCTTC.

The chain is built from TRBV21-1 and TRBJ1-2; TRBD1, the table's D call, was not compared with the DNA. TRBV21-1 is deemed a pseudogene. The CDR3 covers 15 residues. The CDR3 region has the DNA TGTGCCAGCATGGGCCATAAAATCAAAACCTTCGTCTACACCTTC. Amino acid sequence: CASMGHKIKTFVYTF.

This chain links TRBV7-2 with TRBJ2-1, with D uncertain. Trimming removed 5 bases from V and 2 bases from J, with 4 bases in between. This CDR3 contains 12 residues. The germline V gene encodes CDR1 SGHTA and CDR2 FQGNSA. CDR3: CASSNAYNEQFF. The CDR3 bases are TGTGCCAGCAGCAACGCCTACAATGAGCAGTTCTTC. Together with reference TRBV7-2 and TRBJ2-1, the CDR3 gives the full variable domain: GAGVSQSPSNKVTEKGKDVELRCDPISGHTALYWYRQSLGQGLEFLIYFQGNSAPDKSGLPSDRFSAERTGGSVSTLTIQRTQQEDSAVYLCASSNAYNEQFFGPGTRLTVL.

The chain employs TRBV23-1 and TRBJ2-1, with D possibly matching TRBD2 (6 bases). TRBV23-1 is treated as an ORF (open reading frame) with a function not yet certain. Deletions cut 4 bases from V and 0 bases from J, with 28 bases between. CDR3 size: 21 residues. DNA of the CDR3: TGCGCCAGCAGTCGCCCCCCTCCCGGGACTCGTAGTCAAACCTCCTACAATGAGCAGTTCTTC. Protein: CASSRPPPGTRSQTSYNEQFF.

This chain links TRBV28 with TRBJ1-4; D unclear. The V gene lost 5 bases and the J gene lost 6 bases, with 13 bases spanning the gap. The CDR3 loop spans 14 amino acids. Germline CDR1 is MDHEN and CDR2 is SYDVKM. CDR3 in DNA: TGTGCCAGCAGTCCCACCGAGGGAGATGAAAAACTGTTTTTT. The encoded protein is CASSPTEGDEKLFF. The whole variable domain, filled in from reference TRBV28 and TRBJ1-4, reads DVKVTQSSRYLVKRTGEKVFLECVQDMDHENMFWYRQDPGLGLRLIYFSYDVKMKEKGDIPEGYSVSREKKERFSLILESASTNQTSMYLCASSPTEGDEKLFFGSGTQLSVL.

This chain joins TRBV5-1 and TRBJ2-5; the D is unclear. Germline V gene data show CDR1 as SGHRS and CDR2 as YFSETQ. V lost 0 bases to trimming and J lost 0 bases, with 0 bases between them. The CDR3 runs to 12 residues. CDR3 sequence (DNA): TGCGCCAGCAGCTTGGACCAAGAGACCCAGTACTTC. Its protein product is CASSLDQETQYF.

The CDR3, as DNA: TGTGCCAGCAGCCGATGGGACACTCAGCCCCAGCATTTT. Translating gives CASSRWDTQPQHF. This chain joins TRBV21-1 and TRBJ1-5; TRBD1 reflects the table's D call only, with no check against the DNA. TRBV21-1 is flagged as a pseudogene. The CDR3 totals 13 residues.

This clone has a single count. This rearrangement joins TRBV5-1 to TRBJ2-7; D uncertain. V shed 1 base and J shed 0 bases, with 8 bases lying between them. Germline CDR1 SGHRS, CDR2 YFSETQ. CDR3 length: 14 residues. The CDR3 spells CASSLSPSSYEQYF. The CDR3 bases are TGCGCCAGCAGCTTGTCTCCTAGCTCCTACGAGCAGTACTTC. Together with reference TRBV5-1 and TRBJ2-7, the CDR3 gives the full variable domain: KAGVTQTPRYLIKTRGQQVTLSCSPISGHRSVSWYQQTPGQGLQFLFEYFSETQRNKGNFPGRFSGRQFSNSRSEMNVSTLELGDSALYLCASSLSPSSYEQYFGPGTRLTVT.

The CDR3 reads CASRDIRTAYGYTF. The CDR3 bases are TGCGCCAGCAGAGACATCCGGACGGCCTATGGCTACACCTTC. The V call is TRBV5-1, the J call TRBJ1-2, with D unclear. Germline V gene sequence: CDR1 SGHRS, CDR2 YFSETQ. Trimming cost V 5 bases and J 4 bases, with 15 bases left between them. The CDR3 totals 14 residues.

The genes are TRBV11-2 and TRBJ2-5, with 8 positions matching TRBD1. V was clipped by 4 bases and J by 5 bases; unmatched bases: 9. This CDR3 has 15 amino acids. Looked up from germline, CDR1 is SGHAT and CDR2 is FQNNGV. This CDR3 is CASSSDRGQSETQYF. For the CDR3, the DNA is TGTGCCAGCAGCTCAGACAGGGGTCAGTCGGAGACCCAGTACTTC.

The chain couples TRBV28 to TRBJ2-7; D is perhaps TRBD1 (8 bases). Trimming took 6 bases from V and 2 from J, leaving 17 bases between them. The V gene's germline CDR1 is MDHEN and CDR2 SYDVKM. This CDR3 comprises 15 residues. The CDR3 DNA is TGTGCCAGCAGAGCAGGGGGCGGGAGCCCCTACGAGCAGTACTTC. It yields the protein CASRAGGGSPYEQYF.

The chain carries TRBV6-5 and TRBJ2-7; 8 positions agree with TRBD2. Germline trimming cut 2 bases from V and 4 bases from J; bases unmatched to any gene: 10. This CDR3 has 16 residues. The germline CDR1 and CDR2 sequences are MNHEY and SVGAGI. The CDR3 spells CASSYHALAGGYEQYF. DNA for the CDR3: TGTGCCAGCAGTTACCACGCTCTGGCGGGAGGTTACGAGCAGTACTTC.

This clone was counted a few times. This chain links TRBV5-1 with TRBJ2-2, with 9 bases matching TRBD2. The germline gives CDR1 SGHRS, CDR2 YFSETQ. V lost 0 bases and J lost 6; bases outside the gene matches: 9. CDR3 length: 17 residues. The CDR3 DNA reads TGCGCCAGCAGCTTGGGGGTTAGCGGGAGAACGGCCGGGGAGCTGTTTTTT. Its protein is CASSLGVSGRTAGELFF.